The 5 T cell receptor beta chains listed next were all sequenced from one sample in a study of blood T cell repertoires in COVID-19. The data were produced by immunoSEQ multiplex PCR, yet TCRdb's version contains in-frame clones alone and is incomplete. The sample shows about 230,000 clones, 65% to 90% of them seen only once. Sequencing used peripheral blood. The receptor set was obtained from a man between 45 and 60 years old with COVID-19, enrolled during active disease.

The V call is TRBV15, the J call TRBJ2-7; D remains ambiguous. The CDR3 runs to 14 residues. Trimming shortened V by 1 base and J by 0 bases, and 7 bases separated the two germline ends. From germline, CDR1 is LNHNV and CDR2 YYDKDF (reference sequence). Here the CDR3 reads CATSRVENSYEQYF. CDR3 nucleotide sequence: TGTGCCACCAGCAGAGTTGAGAACTCCTACGAGCAGTACTTC. The variable domain in full, completed from reference TRBV15 and TRBJ2-7, reads DAMVIQNPRYQVTQFGKPVTLSCSQTLNHNVMYWYQQKSSQAPKLLFHYYDKDFNNEADTPDNFQSRRPNTSFCFLDIRSPGLGDTAMYLCATSRVENSYEQYFGPGTRLTVT.

This chain links TRBV2 with TRBJ1-4; no definite D call. Germline lookup yields CDR1 SNHLY and CDR2 FYNNEI. The CDR3 totals 14 residues. V gave up 6 bases and J gave up 5 bases, with 13 bases separating them. DNA for the CDR3: TGTGCCAGCAGACCGAGGGTCGGGAATGAAAAACTGTTTTTT. As protein: CASRPRVGNEKLFF.

This chain links TRBV6-4 with TRBJ1-1; tentative D call: TRBD1 (6 bases). CDR3 size: 13 residues. Trimming took off 4 bases at V and 2 bases at J, with 8 bases between the two ends. Germline V gene sequence: CDR1 MRHNA, CDR2 SNTAGT. CDR3 nucleotide sequence: TGTGCCAGCAGTGCCGGGACAAACACTGAAGCTTTCTTT. Translating it yields CASSAGTNTEAFF.

The J gene is TRBJ2-1, the V gene TRBV2; 13 nucleotides agree with TRBD2. V dropped 6 bases and J dropped 9; count of bases not matched to a gene: 8. The CDR3 has 15 residues. CDR1 and CDR2 (germline): SNHLY, FYNNEI. CDR3 in DNA: TGTGCCAGCAGCGAGACTAGCGGGGGGTCCCCTGAGCAGTTCTTC. This codes for CASSETSGGSPEQFF.

The DNA for the CDR3 is TGTGCCAGCAGCCAAAGTTTACAGGGGCAGACCCAGTACTTC. This translates into CASSQSLQGQTQYF. The chain has TRBV14 and TRBJ2-5, with 7 bases matching TRBD1. From germline, CDR1 is SGHDN and CDR2 FVKESK. The CDR3 is 14 residues long. V was pared by 2 bases and J by 6 bases, with 6 bases of the junction left unmatched.